This TCR beta chain emerged from a study of monozygotic twins with inflammatory bowel disease. As regards this clonotype: The target antigen is unknown.

TCRdb reprocessed the 5' RACE reads and reports one entry per CDR3 protein, with no DNA. The table lists approximately 150,000 distinct CDR3 sequences. Germline V CDR1 and CDR2: LNHNV, YYDKDF (reference sequence). The CDR3 totals 18 residues. Study conclusions and caveats: Heterogeneous immunosuppressive treatment regimens may have introduced variability into patient repertoires. With inverse Simpson as the measure, TCRbeta diversity was lower in IBD patients than in healthy co-twins.

The gene calls are TRBV15 and TRBJ1-5; TCRdb's D call of TRBD1 is untestable without DNA. The sequenced sample was blood. This TCR was recovered from a human donor with ulcerative colitis or Crohn's disease, or a healthy co-twin of an affected twin (not recorded which). CDR3 region: CATSRELPGTGSNQPQHF.